The clone carrying this TCR beta chain has just a few counts. Its specificity is not known. Deletions cut 0 bases from V and 0 bases from J, with 9 bases between. This CDR3 spans 15 amino acids. Germline V CDR1 and CDR2: MNHEY, SMNVEV (reference sequence). Each CDR3 protein is one row after TCRdb ran MiXCR on the reads. The sample lists about 51,000 distinct CDR3 sequences; over 15% were seen once. The data derive from a study of T cell repertoires in cytomegalovirus infection. Study in general: Selected CMV epitopes included recently identified HLA-C-restricted ones as well as well-studied HLA-B-restricted ones. Points from the study as a whole: Totalled public TCR beta family frequency picked out people who carried CMV plus the relevant HLA.

The source material was CD8+ T cells from cultured PBMCs, sampled from culture after CMV antigen stimulation. This receptor was obtained from a human donor in good health (CMV status not recorded). Some clones in this sample may be carry-over from other donors' samples. The chain links TRBV27 to TRBJ2-7; D is tentatively TRBD1 or TRBD2 (6 bases each). The CDR3 loop is CASSLSGGRSYEQYF. The CDR3 DNA follows: TGTGCCAGCAGTTTATCCGGGGGCCGCTCCTACGAGCAGTACTTC.